A single sample is the source of the 21 T cell receptor beta chains below, sequenced in a study of cytomegalovirus exposure and HLA in healthy donors. The PCR contained 60 Vbeta and 13 Jbeta primers. Profiled with immunoSEQ multiplex PCR; TCRdb holds only in-frame clones, not every one. The sample lists roughly 160,000 clones, 70% to 85% occurring once. The sequenced sample was PBMCs. These receptors all come from a man over 45 in good health and CMV-seropositive.

The V gene is TRBV19, the J gene TRBJ2-2; TRBD1 agrees at 10 bases. Trimming took 5 bases from V and 6 from J; bases not matched to a gene: 6. CDR1 and CDR2 from the germline V gene are LNHDA and SQIVND (reference sequence). The length of the CDR3 is 15 residues. CDR3 sequence: CASSPDRGHAGELFF. The CDR3 DNA sequence: TGTGCCAGTAGTCCCGACAGGGGGCATGCCGGGGAGCTGTTTTTT.

V and J are TRBV4-3 and TRBJ1-2; D is unresolved. Trimming pared 0 bases from V and 3 bases from J, leaving 14 bases between. The germline V gene encodes CDR1 LGHNA and CDR2 YSLEER. The CDR3 is made up of 16 amino acids. In nucleotides, the CDR3 is TGCGCCAGCAGCCAAGACCGGGTCCCACGGGACTATGGCTACACCTTC. Its protein is CASSQDRVPRDYGYTF.

The CDR3 here is CASSLIGAGWADTGELFF. CDR3 coding DNA: TGTGCCAGCAGCTTAATTGGGGCAGGGTGGGCTGACACCGGGGAGCTGTTTTTT. This rearrangement joins TRBV7-8 to TRBJ2-2, with D maybe TRBD1 (5 bases). V was cut by 2 bases and J by 3 bases, with 19 bases left in between. Germline V gene data show CDR1 as SGHVS and CDR2 as FQNEAQ. The CDR3 has 18 amino acids.

The V and J genes are TRBV15 and TRBJ1-2; 7 bases fit TRBD1. From germline, CDR1 is LNHNV and CDR2 YYDKDF (reference sequence). After removal of 1 base from V and 3 bases from J, the junction contained 5 bases not matched to a gene. CDR3 size: 15 residues. The CDR3 reads CATSRGGRGYYGYTF. CDR3 in DNA: TGTGCCACCAGCAGAGGTGGCAGGGGGTACTATGGCTACACCTTC. Using reference TRBV15 and TRBJ1-2 for the parts outside the CDR3, the full variable domain is DAMVIQNPRYQVTQFGKPVTLSCSQTLNHNVMYWYQQKSSQAPKLLFHYYDKDFNNEADTPDNFQSRRPNTSFCFLDIRSPGLGDTAMYLCATSRGGRGYYGYTFGSGTRLTVV.

V gene TRBV30 combines with J gene TRBJ2-7; perhaps TRBD1 as D (5 bases). V was shortened by 5 bases and J by 4 bases, with 9 bases between the two germline ends. CDR1 is GTSNPN, CDR2 SVGIG, per germline (reference sequence). CDR3 length: 11 residues. The DNA of the CDR3 is TGTGCCTGGTCCAGGGCTTACGAGCAGTACTTC. It encodes CAWSRAYEQYF.

This rearrangement joins TRBV6-6 to TRBJ2-1; a possible D gene is TRBD2 (6 bases). The V gene's germline CDR1 is MNHNY and CDR2 SVGAGI (reference sequence). The CDR3 runs to 13 residues. V lost 8 bases, J lost 6 bases, and 14 bases lay in between. The chain's CDR3 is CASRRDSGNEQFF. CDR3 in DNA: TGTGCCAGCCGCCGGGACTCAGGCAATGAGCAGTTCTTC.

The chain links TRBV7-3 to TRBJ2-2; TRBD1 matches 8 bases. The CDR3 has 17 residues. CDR1 is SGHTA and CDR2 is FQGTGA in the germline V gene. The J segment lost 1 base and the V segment lost 6 bases, leaving 10 bases of the junction unmatched. The CDR3 DNA follows: TGTGCCAGCAGTGGAGGGATCGGGACAGGGAACACCGGGGAGCTGTTTTTT. Residues: CASSGGIGTGNTGELFF.

The chain recombines TRBV16 with TRBJ2-1; 8 positions match TRBD1. The CDR3 is 15 residues long. With 4 bases clipped from V and 6 bases from J, the junction kept 8 bases outside the gene matches. Germline V gives CDR1 KGHSY, CDR2 FQNENV. CDR3 DNA: TGTGCCAGCAGCCGCTACAAGGGACAGGTCAATGAGCAGTTCTTC. Translating gives CASSRYKGQVNEQFF.

The DNA of the CDR3 is TGTGCCAGCAGTGGCCTGACAGGGGACAAGACCCAGTACTTC. Translated, it gives CASSGLTGDKTQYF. This chain uses TRBV25-1 with TRBJ2-5; TRBD1 aligns across 8 bases. This CDR3 has 14 residues. CDR1 is MGHDK and CDR2 is SYGVNS in the germline V gene. V shed 4 bases, J shed 6 bases, and the junction held 7 bases outside the gene matches. Combining the CDR3 with reference TRBV25-1 and TRBJ2-5 gives the whole variable domain EADIYQTPRYLVIGTGKKITLECSQTMGHDKMYWYQQDPGMELHLIHYSYGVNSTEKGDLSSESTVSRIRTEHFPLTLESARPSHTSQYLCASSGLTGDKTQYFGPGTRLLVL.

J is TRBJ1-2 and V is TRBV6-5; 9 nucleotides align to TRBD1. Germline V gene lookup returns CDR1 MNHEY and CDR2 SVGAGI. V was clipped by 8 bases and J by 7 bases; unmatched bases: 14. The CDR3 sequence is 15 residues long. The CDR3 sequence: CASLRFLGQGGGYTF. CDR3 coding DNA: TGTGCCAGCTTACGGTTCCTGGGACAGGGCGGTGGCTACACCTTC.

This sequence joins TRBV6-1 and TRBJ1-4, with D hard to call. Germline CDR1 reads MNHNS; CDR2 reads SASEGT. CDR3 length: 15 amino acids. V gave up 1 base and J gave up 4 bases, with 10 bases separating them. The CDR3 region has the DNA TGTGCCAGCAGTGAAGGACGGCGGCTTAATGAAAAACTGTTTTTT. It is translated as CASSEGRRLNEKLFF.

V gene TRBV5-1 combines with J gene TRBJ1-1; 8 bases align to TRBD1. Germline V gene data show CDR1 as SGHRS and CDR2 as YFSETQ. V lost 4 bases and J lost 3; bases outside the gene matches: 5. CDR3 length: 14 residues. CDR3 sequence reads: CASSQTGADTEAFF. CDR3 DNA sequence: TGCGCCAGCAGCCAGACAGGGGCGGACACTGAAGCTTTCTTT.

The gene calls are TRBV6-1 and TRBJ1-1; 7 nucleotides agree with TRBD1. V lost 6 bases to trimming and J lost 4 bases; unmatched junction nucleotides: 5. Germline lookup yields CDR1 MNHNS and CDR2 SASEGT. The CDR3 is 13 amino acids. CDR3 loop: CASRETGPTEAFF. The DNA for the CDR3 is TGTGCCAGCAGGGAGACAGGGCCCACTGAAGCTTTCTTT.

This sequence joins TRBV11-3 and TRBJ2-1, with D possibly TRBD2 on 6 matching bases. The length of the CDR3 is 15 residues. Trimming pared 0 bases from V and 0 bases from J, leaving 6 bases between. Germline CDR1 SGHNT, CDR2 YENEEA. The CDR3 protein is CASSLDGSSYNEQFF. The CDR3 nucleotides are TGTGCCAGCAGCTTAGACGGGAGCTCCTACAATGAGCAGTTCTTC.

The chain couples TRBV11-3 to TRBJ1-1, with D uncertain. CDR3 length equals 12 residues. Germline V gives CDR1 SGHNT, CDR2 YENEEA. Deletions cut 3 bases from V and 6 bases from J, with 8 bases between. The CDR3 DNA follows: TGTGCCAGCAGCTTGACCGGGGCTGAAGCTTTCTTT. As protein: CASSLTGAEAFF.

This rearrangement joins TRBV5-1 to TRBJ2-7; 9 bases agree with TRBD1. Germline CDR1 and CDR2: SGHRS and YFSETQ. The CDR3 is made up of 15 amino acids. J was trimmed by 4 bases and V by 4 bases; bases with no gene match: 9. The CDR3 DNA reads TGCGCCAGCAGCCACCGGGACAGGGCTATGTACGAGCAGTACTTC. Protein sequence: CASSHRDRAMYEQYF.

This chain joins TRBV19 and TRBJ2-5, with D uncertain. This CDR3 spans 13 amino acids. Germline-derived CDR1 and CDR2 are LNHDA and SQIVND (reference sequence). Trimming pared 5 bases from V and 3 bases from J, leaving 10 bases between. CDR3 DNA sequence: TGTGCCAGTAGTGATACGGTGGAAGAGACCCAGTACTTC. This translates into CASSDTVEETQYF.

The chain employs TRBV4-2 and TRBJ2-2; no firm D call. Germline-derived CDR1 and CDR2 are LGHNA and YNFKEQ. The CDR3 contains 15 residues. Trimming pared 1 base from V and 1 base from J, leaving 7 bases between. The CDR3 spells CASSQGQENTGELFF. The CDR3 nucleotides are TGTGCCAGCAGCCAAGGTCAGGAGAACACCGGGGAGCTGTTTTTT.

The chain employs TRBV25-1 and TRBJ2-7; 12 bases map to TRBD1. Germline V gene sequence: CDR1 MGHDK, CDR2 SYGVNS. J gave up 2 bases and V 6 bases, and 11 bases lay outside the gene matches. The CDR3 sequence is 17 residues long. The CDR3 loop reads CASSSDPRDRGPYEQYF. CDR3 DNA: TGTGCCAGCAGCTCAGACCCCCGGGACAGGGGGCCCTACGAGCAGTACTTC.

This rearrangement joins TRBV6-1 to TRBJ2-1; 14 bases align to TRBD2. Germline V gene lookup returns CDR1 MNHNS and CDR2 SASEGT. J was trimmed by 7 bases and V by 6 bases; bases with no gene match: 8. There are 16 residues in the CDR3. The CDR3 nucleotides read TGTGCCAGCAGGGAAAGGACTAGCGGGGGGCGGAATGAGCAGTTCTTC. This sequence encodes CASRERTSGGRNEQFF.

V usage is TRBV15 and J usage is TRBJ1-1; TRBD1 is a possible D gene (5 bases). This CDR3 region has 15 residues. V lost 5 bases and J lost 0, with 13 bases in between. The germline V gene encodes CDR1 LNHNV and CDR2 YYDKDF (reference sequence). CDR3 region: CATSGARPLNTEAFF. The DNA of the CDR3 is TGTGCCACCAGCGGGGCCCGGCCCTTGAACACTGAAGCTTTCTTT. The full variable domain, its missing parts supplied by reference TRBV15 and TRBJ1-1, is DAMVIQNPRYQVTQFGKPVTLSCSQTLNHNVMYWYQQKSSQAPKLLFHYYDKDFNNEADTPDNFQSRRPNTSFCFLDIRSPGLGDTAMYLCATSGARPLNTEAFFGQGTRLTVV.